This T cell receptor beta chain derives from a study of blood T cell repertoires in COVID-19 (dated by TCRdb to the early 2020s). As for the study more broadly: The collaborator samples originated in the United States, Italy and Spain and spanned the acute and convalescent phases of COVID-19. The material from the prospective study consisted of cDNA or gDNA derived from T cells, B-cell-depleted T cells, or PBMCs. Subjects who had been exposed to COVID-19, were actively infected with it, or had recovered from it provided the deeply sampled blood TCRbeta repertoires that made up the dataset. A freely available public database, intended as a resource for researchers studying the immune response to SARS-CoV-2, is where the repertoires were released. Samples were obtained from the ongoing ImmuneRACE study (first 160 participants) and from 1,200 or so subjects provided by 6 global collaborators. Sample metadata almost always included a de-identified subject ID, COVID-19 status, age in years and sex. Where available, HLA class I and class II types were taken from metadata supplied by the sample provider and were not determined by assay-based typing. Results and caveats for the whole study, not just this receptor: The quantity of clinical and demographic metadata differed by source and by participant and was supplied without curation.

Of note for this clone: Its antigen is currently not known. Per-nucleotide qualities are absent, and no much larger clonotype sits a single base away.

Whole blood was collected in K2EDTA tubes by collaborating institutions according to the institutions' own protocols. For TCRbeta analysis, collaborators shipped samples in one of three forms: frozen whole blood, isolated PBMCs, or DNA extracted from either of those sample types. In the germline V gene (reference sequence), CDR1 corresponds to MNHNY and CDR2 to SVGAGI. The CDR3 measures 15 amino acids from cysteine to phenylalanine. This entry keeps only the CDR3 DNA: 45 bases, framed from base 1. The germline V end is reduced by 5 bases and the J end by 3 bases; junction bases left unmatched: 6. TCRbeta CDR3 regions were amplified from genomic DNA by means of the immunoSEQ Assay, a bias-controlled multiplex PCR. The source study handled its data this way. The number of nucleated cells in each sample was estimated from the amplification of reference gene primers within the assay. Sequence reads were collapsed and filtered to measure the absolute abundance of every unique TCRbeta CDR3 rearrangement. Productive Simpson clonality was computed per sample as the square root of Simpson's diversity index over productive rearrangements. TCRdb's version of the immuneACCESS table is confined to in-frame rearrangements and falls short of the full clone set. An unresolved V gene accounts for under half of the shortfall where checked; the remainder is of unknown origin. That table gives V, J and clone size, and the DNA gave D and trimming. This sample has about 110,000 clones in its table, and 75% to 80% of those were observed once. The ten biggest clones cover approximately 16% of the sample.

This receptor chain uses TRBV6-6 and TRBJ1-1, with 10 junctional bases fitting TRBD1. Sequenced input: peripheral blood. The clonotype comes from a woman of 80 years or more with active or convalescent COVID-19. The DNA reads TGTGCCAGCAGTCCCCGGACAGGGGGTTACACTGAAGCTTTCTTT. Its protein is CASSPRTGGYTEAFF.